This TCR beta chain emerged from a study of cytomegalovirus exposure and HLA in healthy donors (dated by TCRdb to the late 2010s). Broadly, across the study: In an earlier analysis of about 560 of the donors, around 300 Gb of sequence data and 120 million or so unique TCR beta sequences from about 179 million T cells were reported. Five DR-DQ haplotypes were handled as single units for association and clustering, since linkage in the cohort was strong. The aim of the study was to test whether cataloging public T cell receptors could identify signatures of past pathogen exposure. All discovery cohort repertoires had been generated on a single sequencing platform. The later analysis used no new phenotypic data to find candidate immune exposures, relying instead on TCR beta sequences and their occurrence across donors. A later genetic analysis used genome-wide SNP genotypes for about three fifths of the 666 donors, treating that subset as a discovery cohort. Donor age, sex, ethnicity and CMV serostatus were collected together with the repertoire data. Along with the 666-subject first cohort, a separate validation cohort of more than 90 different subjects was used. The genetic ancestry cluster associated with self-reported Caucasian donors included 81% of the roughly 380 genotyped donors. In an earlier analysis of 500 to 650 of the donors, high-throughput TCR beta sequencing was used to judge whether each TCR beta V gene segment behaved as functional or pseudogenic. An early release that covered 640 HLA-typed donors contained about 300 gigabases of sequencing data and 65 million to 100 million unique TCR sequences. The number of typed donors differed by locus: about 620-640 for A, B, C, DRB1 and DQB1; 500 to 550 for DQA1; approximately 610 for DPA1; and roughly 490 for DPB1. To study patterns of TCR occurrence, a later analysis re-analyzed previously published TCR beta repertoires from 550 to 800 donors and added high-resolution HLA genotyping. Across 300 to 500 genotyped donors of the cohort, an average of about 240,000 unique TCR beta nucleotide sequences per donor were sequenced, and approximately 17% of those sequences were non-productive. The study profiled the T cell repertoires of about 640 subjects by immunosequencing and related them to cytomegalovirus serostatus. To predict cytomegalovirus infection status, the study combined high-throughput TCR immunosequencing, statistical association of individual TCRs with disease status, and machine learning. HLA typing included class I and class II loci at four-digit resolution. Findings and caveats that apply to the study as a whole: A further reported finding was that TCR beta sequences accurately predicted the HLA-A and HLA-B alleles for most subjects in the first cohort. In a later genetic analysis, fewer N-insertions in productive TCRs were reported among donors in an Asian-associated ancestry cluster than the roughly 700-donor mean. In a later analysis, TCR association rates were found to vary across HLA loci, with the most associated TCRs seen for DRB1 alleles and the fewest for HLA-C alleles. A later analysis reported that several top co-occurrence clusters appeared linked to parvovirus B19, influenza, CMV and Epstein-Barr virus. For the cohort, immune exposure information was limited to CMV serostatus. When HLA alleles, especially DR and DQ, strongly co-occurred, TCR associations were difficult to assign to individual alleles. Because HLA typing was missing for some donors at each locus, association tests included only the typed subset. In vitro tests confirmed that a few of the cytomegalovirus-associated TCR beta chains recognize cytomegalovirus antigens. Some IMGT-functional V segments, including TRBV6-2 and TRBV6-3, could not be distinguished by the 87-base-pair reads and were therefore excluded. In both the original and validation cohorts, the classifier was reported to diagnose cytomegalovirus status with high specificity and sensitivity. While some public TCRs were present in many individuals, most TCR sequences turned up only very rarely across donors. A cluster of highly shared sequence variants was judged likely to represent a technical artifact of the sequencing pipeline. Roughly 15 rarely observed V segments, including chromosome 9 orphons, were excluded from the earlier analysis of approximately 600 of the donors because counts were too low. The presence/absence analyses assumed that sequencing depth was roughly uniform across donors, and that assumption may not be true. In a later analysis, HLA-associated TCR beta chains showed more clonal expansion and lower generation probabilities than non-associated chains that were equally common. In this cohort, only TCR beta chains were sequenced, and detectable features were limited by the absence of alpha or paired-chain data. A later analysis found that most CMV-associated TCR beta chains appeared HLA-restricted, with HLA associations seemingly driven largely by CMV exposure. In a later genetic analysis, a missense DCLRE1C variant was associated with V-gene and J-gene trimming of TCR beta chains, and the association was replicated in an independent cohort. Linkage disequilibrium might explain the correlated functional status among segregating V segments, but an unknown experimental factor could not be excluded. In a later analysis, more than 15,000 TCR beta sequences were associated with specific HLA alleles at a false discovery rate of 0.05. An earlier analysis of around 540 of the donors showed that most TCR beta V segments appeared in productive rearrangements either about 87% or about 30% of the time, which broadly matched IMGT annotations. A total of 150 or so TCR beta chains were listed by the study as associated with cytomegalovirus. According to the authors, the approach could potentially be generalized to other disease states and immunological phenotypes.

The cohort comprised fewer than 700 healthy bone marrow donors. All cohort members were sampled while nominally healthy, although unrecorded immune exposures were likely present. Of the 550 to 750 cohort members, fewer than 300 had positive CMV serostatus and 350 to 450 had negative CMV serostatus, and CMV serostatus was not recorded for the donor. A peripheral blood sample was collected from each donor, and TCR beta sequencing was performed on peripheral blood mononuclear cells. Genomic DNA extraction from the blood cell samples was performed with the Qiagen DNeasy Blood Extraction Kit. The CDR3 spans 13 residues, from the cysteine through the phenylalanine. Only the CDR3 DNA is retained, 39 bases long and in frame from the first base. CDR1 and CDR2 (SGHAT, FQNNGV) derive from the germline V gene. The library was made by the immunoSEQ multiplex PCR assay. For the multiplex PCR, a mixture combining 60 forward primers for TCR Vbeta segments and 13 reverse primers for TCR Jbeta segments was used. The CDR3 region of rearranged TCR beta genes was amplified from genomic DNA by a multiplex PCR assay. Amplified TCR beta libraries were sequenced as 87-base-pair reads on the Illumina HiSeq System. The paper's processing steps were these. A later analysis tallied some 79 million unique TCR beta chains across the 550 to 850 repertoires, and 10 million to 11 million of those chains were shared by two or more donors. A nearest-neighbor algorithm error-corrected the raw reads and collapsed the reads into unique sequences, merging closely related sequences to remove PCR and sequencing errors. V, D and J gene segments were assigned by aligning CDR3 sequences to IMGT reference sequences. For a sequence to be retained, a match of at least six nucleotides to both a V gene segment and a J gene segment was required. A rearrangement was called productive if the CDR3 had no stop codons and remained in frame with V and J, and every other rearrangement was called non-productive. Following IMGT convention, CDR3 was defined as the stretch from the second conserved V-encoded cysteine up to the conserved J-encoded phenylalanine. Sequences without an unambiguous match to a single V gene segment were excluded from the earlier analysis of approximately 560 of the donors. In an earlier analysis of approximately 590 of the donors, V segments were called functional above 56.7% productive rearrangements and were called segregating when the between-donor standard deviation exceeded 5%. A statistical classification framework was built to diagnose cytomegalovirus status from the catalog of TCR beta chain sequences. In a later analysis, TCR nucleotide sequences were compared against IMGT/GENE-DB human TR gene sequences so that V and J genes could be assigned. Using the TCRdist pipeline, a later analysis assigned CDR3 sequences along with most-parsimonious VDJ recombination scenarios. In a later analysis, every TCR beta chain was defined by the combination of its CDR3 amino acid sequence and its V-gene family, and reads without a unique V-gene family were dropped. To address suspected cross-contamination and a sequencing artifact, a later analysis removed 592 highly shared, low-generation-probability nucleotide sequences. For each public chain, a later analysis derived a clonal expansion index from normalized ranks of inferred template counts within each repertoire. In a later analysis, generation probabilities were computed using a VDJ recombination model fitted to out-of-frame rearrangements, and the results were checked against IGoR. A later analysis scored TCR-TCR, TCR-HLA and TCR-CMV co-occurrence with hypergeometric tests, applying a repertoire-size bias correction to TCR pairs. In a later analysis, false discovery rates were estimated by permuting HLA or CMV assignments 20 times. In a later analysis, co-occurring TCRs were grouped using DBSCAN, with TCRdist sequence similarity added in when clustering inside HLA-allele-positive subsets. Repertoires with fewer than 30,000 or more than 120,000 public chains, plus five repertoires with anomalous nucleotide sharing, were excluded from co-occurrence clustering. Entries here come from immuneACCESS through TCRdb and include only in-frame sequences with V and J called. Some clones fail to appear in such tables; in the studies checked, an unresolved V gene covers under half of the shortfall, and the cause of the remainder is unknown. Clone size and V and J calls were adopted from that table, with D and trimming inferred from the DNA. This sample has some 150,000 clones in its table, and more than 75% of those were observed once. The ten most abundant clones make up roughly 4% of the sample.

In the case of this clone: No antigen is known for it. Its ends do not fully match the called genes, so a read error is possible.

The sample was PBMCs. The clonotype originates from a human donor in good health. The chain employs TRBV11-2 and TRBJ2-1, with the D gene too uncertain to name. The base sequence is TGCGCCAGCAGCTTGGTACAGTTGAGTGAGCAGTTCTTC. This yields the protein CASSLVQLSEQFF.